This T cell receptor beta chain appears in the sequencing data of a study of shared clonotypes between healthy human individuals. General study findings and limits: Donors were few, which limited the genetic and exposure-history diversity represented.

Worth noting for this clone: The antigen remains undetermined.

The CDR3 contains 14 residues. Trimming cost V 3 bases and J 4 bases, with 12 bases left between them. Per germline, CDR1 MNHEY and CDR2 SMNVEV (reference sequence). Sequencing used immunoSEQ multiplex PCR; TCRdb keeps in-frame clones, though not all of them. The sample lists approximately 2.4 million clones, 90% to 96% occurring once. Participating donors were healthy, HIV-negative adults free of recent acute infections or vaccinations. Nashville, Tennessee was home to all donors, who were Caucasian adults. This chain connects TRBV27 to TRBJ1-2, with D hard to call. This clonotype was obtained from a man between 18 and 35 years old in good health. Sequencing used naive CD4+ T cells sorted from blood. The sample's subset: CD45RA+ positively selected. Written as DNA, the CDR3 is TGTGCCAGCAGTTTGAAAGGGTTTCTCTATGGCTACACCTTC. Protein sequence: CASSLKGFLYGYTF.